This T cell receptor beta chain was observed in a study of CD8+CD57+ T cells in acquired aplastic anemia. Study overall: The sorted CD4+ and CD8+ cells yielded an average approximately 3.3 ug of DNA.

From germline, CDR1 is MNHEY and CDR2 SMNVEV (reference sequence). With V trimmed by 3 bases and J by 6 bases, 9 bases remained unmatched. CDR3 size: 16 residues. Investigators profiled TCR beta VDJ and CDR3 from genomic DNA template. TCRdb passed the reads through MiXCR, listing each CDR3 protein once. The table has about 98,000 distinct CDR3 sequences, about 63% seen once. Study-level findings and limits: For CD8+ Simpson's diversity, patients and controls showed no significant difference.

Remarks on this clonotype: The antigen is unknown.

Patients sequenced had flow cytometry evidence of CD8+CD57+ cell expansion. The J gene is TRBJ2-1, the V gene TRBV27, with TRBD2 matching over 9 bases. The source of this sequence is a human donor with aplastic anemia. Sequenced sample: sorted CD4+, CD8+, or CD8+CD57+ T cells (not recorded which) from PBMCs. The CDR3 DNA reads TGTGCCAGCAGTTTGCCCTTGGGCGGGGGGGCCAATGAGCAGTTCTTC. Its protein is CASSLPLGGGANEQFF.